This T cell receptor beta chain was profiled in a study of CD8+ T cells in alopecia areata. Study context: Twice a day, 5 to 10 mg of oral tofacitinib was administered to treated patients.

Noted treatment: oral pan-JAK inhibitor, 5-10 mg twice daily. Study observations and caveats: Any link of baseline CD8+ expansion to response, resting on one nonresponder, remains uncertain. Significant decreases in scalp clonality and expanded CD8+ clones followed tofacitinib treatment.

Details on this clone: Antigen specificity is unknown.

RNA was extracted and reverse transcribed into cDNA as the sequencing template. Sequencing was performed with immunoSEQ multiplex PCR; in TCRdb, only in-frame clones are kept and a portion is missing. Of over 150,000 clones in the sample, approximately 55% were seen once. This CDR3 spans 13 amino acids. V was clipped by 4 bases and J by 0 bases, with 7 bases between them. Germline values: CDR1 GTSNPN, CDR2 SVGIG (reference sequence). Sequencing was performed on CD8+ T cells sorted from blood, taken at week 24, from a patient treated with tofacitinib. The chain has TRBV30 and TRBJ1-3, with a tentative D call TRBD1 (5 bases). This receptor was obtained from a human donor with alopecia areata. CDR3 in DNA: TGTGCCTGGACAGGGAGCTCTGGAAACACCATATATTTT. It codes for CAWTGSSGNTIYF.